The 31 T cell receptor beta chains given below trace back to one sample, sequenced in a study of T cells in Graves' hyperthyroidism and ophthalmopathy. Authors of the study amplified TCR beta CDR3 regions from RNA transcripts. During a first-round RT-PCR of the TCR CDR3, the HTBI primer set was used. TCRdb used MiXCR to reprocess the multiplex PCR reads, holding one entry per CDR3 protein. The profile shows roughly 380,000 distinct CDR3 sequences, under 20% of them singletons. The sample taken for sequencing was blood. These receptors were collected from a young woman with Graves' hyperthyroidism.

This clonotype came up a few times. The chain has TRBV7-2 and TRBJ2-7, with a tentative D call TRBD1 (6 bases). Between the trimmed V and J ends, which lost 0 bases and 6 bases, there was a span of 6 bases. Germline loops: CDR1 SGHTA, CDR2 FQGNSA. The length of the CDR3 is 12 residues. The CDR3, as DNA: TGTGCCAGCAGCTTAGCACAGGGCGAGCAGTACTTC. It specifies CASSLAQGEQYF.

Comment on this clonotype: A much larger clone lies one base from this, so it may be a read error. This sequence joins TRBV9 and TRBJ1-1; no definite D call. This CDR3 is built from 14 residues. CDR1 and CDR2 (germline): SGDLS, YYNGEE. As DNA, the CDR3 is TGTGCCAGCAGCTTCGGACGGGTGGGAACTGAATCTTTCTTT. It codes for CASSFGRVGTESFF.

This clonotype was counted between two and nine times. V gene TRBV20-1 combines with J gene TRBJ2-7; D ambiguous. Germline CDR1 and CDR2: DFQATT and SNEGSKA (reference sequence). The CDR3 runs 11 residues. V lost 3 bases, J lost 11 bases, and 14 bases lay in between. The DNA of the CDR3 is TGCAGTGCTAGGGAAGAGTTATGGGAGTACTTC. Its protein product is CSAREELWEYF.

This clonotype has a single count. This chain connects TRBV12-3 or TRBV12-4 to TRBJ1-1, with 7 bases identical to TRBD1. V shed 7 bases, J shed 5 bases, and the junction held 7 bases outside the gene matches. The CDR3 runs to 13 residues. The CDR3 DNA follows: TGTGCCAGCACCGGGACAGCTCGGACTGAAGCTTTCTTT. It yields the protein CASTGTARTEAFF.

The V and J genes are TRBV11-2 and TRBJ1-2; TRBD1 might be the D (6 bases). Trimming took 4 bases from V and 5 from J, leaving 17 bases between them. CDR1 and CDR2 (germline): SGHAT, FQNNGV. The CDR3 contains 15 residues. The CDR3 sequence: CASSSPEGGRYGYTF. In DNA form, the CDR3 reads TGTGCCAGCAGCTCCCCCGAGGGGGGTCGGTATGGCTACACCTTC.

This clonotype was recorded at least ten times. This rearrangement joins TRBV15 to TRBJ1-2; no clear D. The germline V and J ends were trimmed by 0 bases and 8 bases, with 10 bases remaining between them. From germline, CDR1 is LNHNV and CDR2 YYDKDF (reference sequence). There are 13 residues in the CDR3. The CDR3 protein is CATSRDQGYGYTF. The CDR3, as DNA: TGTGCCACCAGCAGAGATCAAGGGTACGGCTACACCTTC.

The chain combines TRBV20-1 with TRBJ2-2, with a tentative D call TRBD1 (5 bases). This CDR3 is built from 15 residues. Per germline, CDR1 DFQATT and CDR2 SNEGSKA (reference sequence). The V gene lost 1 base and the J gene lost 6 bases, with 15 bases spanning the gap. CDR3 nucleotide sequence: TGCAGTGCTAGAGGGTTGGTAGGGGATCCCGGGGAGCTGTTTTTT. This codes for CSARGLVGDPGELFF.

This clonotype occurred many times. V usage is TRBV4-3 and J usage is TRBJ1-3; D remains ambiguous. Trimming took off 0 bases at V and 0 bases at J, with 6 bases between the two ends. Germline V gene lookup returns CDR1 LGHNA and CDR2 YSLEER. The CDR3 spans 15 residues. The CDR3 sequence: CASSQEGTSGNTIYF. In nucleotides, the CDR3 is TGCGCCAGCAGCCAAGAAGGCACCTCTGGAAACACCATATATTTT.

This clonotype was observed at least ten times. The chain links TRBV6-4 to TRBJ1-1; possible D gene TRBD1, 6 bases. V was shortened by 2 bases and J by 9 bases, with 13 bases between the two germline ends. The germline gives CDR1 MRHNA, CDR2 SNTAGT. The CDR3 covers 13 residues. The CDR3 protein is CASSDMRGGKAFF. CDR3 in DNA: TGTGCCAGCAGTGACATGCGCGGGGGCAAAGCTTTCTTT.

There are many counts of this clonotype. The CDR3 is CASRATGYYGYTF. CDR3 bases: TGTGCCAGCAGAGCGACAGGATACTATGGCTACACCTTC. This chain joins TRBV6-1 and TRBJ1-2, with TRBD1 as a possible D gene (6 bases). V lost 6 bases and J 3 bases, leaving 11 bases between the germline ends. This CDR3 has 13 residues. Germline values: CDR1 MNHNS, CDR2 SASEGT.

The table lists this clonotype with many counts. The V gene is TRBV12-3 or TRBV12-4, the J gene TRBJ2-7, with 10 bases identical to TRBD1. J was trimmed by 4 bases and V by 2 bases; bases with no gene match: 2. CDR3 size: 14 residues. This chain's CDR3 is CASSLSDRGYEQYF. CDR3 nucleotides: TGTGCCAGCAGTTTATCGGACAGGGGGTACGAGCAGTACTTC.

This clonotype occurred many times. The chain has TRBV25-1 and TRBJ1-2; TRBD1 aligns across 8 bases. With V trimmed by 6 bases and J by 4 bases, 10 bases remained unmatched. Germline lookup yields CDR1 MGHDK and CDR2 SYGVNS. The CDR3 is 15 residues long. CDR3 region: CASSERTGSPYGYTF. The CDR3 nucleotides are TGTGCCAGCAGCGAACGGACAGGGTCCCCCTATGGCTACACCTTC.

This clonotype was counted at least ten times. The chain carries TRBV29-1 and TRBJ1-2; 8 nucleotides match TRBD1. With 2 bases clipped from V and 0 bases from J, the junction kept 2 bases outside the gene matches. CDR1 and CDR2 from the germline V gene are SQVTM and ANQGSEA. CDR3 length: 14 residues. In nucleotides, the CDR3 is TGCAGCGTTGAAACAGGGGGACCTAACTATGGCTACACCTTC. It codes for CSVETGGPNYGYTF.

This clonotype was observed many times. This chain connects TRBV28 to TRBJ1-1, with D unclear. CDR1 MDHEN and CDR2 SYDVKM come from the germline V gene. Trimming stripped 4 bases from V and 11 bases from J, with 14 bases between. The CDR3 sequence is 12 residues long. CDR3 protein: CASSSIPPRAFF. The CDR3 coding sequence is TGTGCCAGCAGTTCCATCCCCCCTCGGGCTTTCTTT.

This rearrangement joins TRBV6-1 to TRBJ2-7; D is ambiguous. Deletions cut 7 bases from V and 6 bases from J, with 22 bases between. The CDR3 is 15 amino acids. CDR1 is MNHNS and CDR2 is SASEGT in the germline V gene. The CDR3 DNA is TGTGCCAGCACCCCGTTCGAGACGAGCATTGGCGAGCAGTACTTC. Its protein is CASTPFETSIGEQYF.

The chain has TRBV13 and TRBJ2-7; D is ambiguous. CDR1 is PRHDT, CDR2 FYEKMQ, per germline (reference sequence). Trimming left V 4 bases short and J 2 bases short, with 18 bases between. This CDR3 is 16 amino acids long. The CDR3 nucleotides read TGTGCCAGCAGCTCAGCTACAGTCACTCCTCCCTACGAGCAGTACTTC. Encoded protein: CASSSATVTPPYEQYF.

This clonotype has at least ten counts. The chain has TRBV20-1 and TRBJ2-5; 8 nucleotides align to TRBD2. Germline CDR1 and CDR2: DFQATT and SNEGSKA (reference sequence). CDR3 length equals 14 residues. The ends lost 0 bases at V and 4 bases at J; junction bases unmatched: 4. CDR3 amino acids: CSARERGGGETQYF. CDR3 bases: TGCAGTGCTAGAGAACGGGGGGGCGGAGAGACCCAGTACTTC.

In this sample, this clonotype turned up many times. The genes are TRBV25-1 and TRBJ2-7, with D perhaps TRBD1 (6 bases). Germline CDR1 reads MGHDK; CDR2 reads SYGVNS. This CDR3 region has 15 residues. Trimming took off 5 bases at V and 1 base at J, with 15 bases between the two ends. The chain's CDR3 is CASSSWTASSYEQYF. The CDR3 bases are TGTGCCAGCAGTTCGTGGACAGCTTCTTCCTACGAGCAGTACTTC.

This clonotype was counted once. The rearrangement links TRBV6-4 to TRBJ1-1; TRBD1 is a possible D gene (5 bases). This CDR3 has 13 amino acids. The germline gives CDR1 MRHNA, CDR2 SNTAGT. Trimming removed 0 bases at V and 9 bases at J, with 11 bases between. DNA for the CDR3: TGTGCCAGCAGTGACTCCGATGGGGGTCAAGCTTTCTTT. Translated, it gives CASSDSDGGQAFF.

The rearrangement joins TRBV6-1 to TRBJ2-2; 7 bases agree with TRBD1. Germline CDR1 reads MNHNS; CDR2 reads SASEGT. The CDR3 is 15 amino acids. V shed 6 bases and J 6 bases; nucleotides not matched to a gene: 10. The CDR3 is CASSLQGRVAGELFF. The DNA of the CDR3 is TGTGCCAGCAGCCTACAGGGGAGAGTAGCCGGGGAGCTGTTTTTT.

This clonotype turned up a few times. The rearrangement links TRBV18 to TRBJ1-2, with D perhaps TRBD1 (5 bases). Germline loops: CDR1 KGHSH, CDR2 LQKENI. Trimming cost V 4 bases and J 8 bases, with 11 bases left between them. This CDR3 region has 12 residues. The CDR3 nucleotides read TGTGCCAGCTCACGGCAGGGTGAGGGCTACACCTTC. This gives the protein CASSRQGEGYTF.

V is TRBV4-1 and J is TRBJ2-4; no firm D call. Trimming shortened V by 0 bases and J by 9 bases, and 21 bases separated the two germline ends. Per germline, CDR1 MGHRA and CDR2 YSYEKL. The CDR3 runs to 17 residues. The CDR3 DNA follows: TGCGCCAGCAGCCAAGATAAGGGTGACACGGAAAAGTCCATTCAGTACTTC. As protein: CASSQDKGDTEKSIQYF.

The CDR3 DNA reads TGTGCCAGCAGCCTCTCATCAGGGGCCGGTGAAGCTTTCTTT. This codes for CASSLSSGAGEAFF. The chain couples TRBV14 to TRBJ1-1; possible D gene TRBD1, 6 bases. The CDR3 consists of 14 residues. From germline, CDR1 is SGHDN and CDR2 FVKESK. Trimming left V 4 bases short and J 7 bases short, with 16 bases between.

This clonotype occurred many times. J is TRBJ2-3 and V is TRBV6-4; perhaps TRBD2 as D (6 bases). CDR1 MRHNA and CDR2 SNTAGT come from the germline V gene. The CDR3 sequence is 15 residues long. V gave up 0 bases and J gave up 4 bases, with 11 bases separating them. The CDR3 loop is CASSDSASAADTQYF. The CDR3 bases are TGTGCCAGCAGTGACTCGGCTAGCGCAGCAGATACGCAGTATTTT.

This chain joins TRBV7-2 and TRBJ2-4; 13 nucleotides match TRBD2. CDR1 and CDR2 from the germline V gene are SGHTA and FQGNSA. V dropped 1 base and J dropped 8; count of bases not matched to a gene: 2. This CDR3 has 15 residues. CDR3 nucleotide sequence: TGTGCCAGCAGCTTAGGTGGACTAGCGGGGGACATTCAGTACTTC. Protein product: CASSLGGLAGDIQYF.

In this sample, this clonotype turned up many times. V is TRBV15 and J is TRBJ1-1; a possible D gene is TRBD1 (6 bases). Germline V gives CDR1 LNHNV, CDR2 YYDKDF (reference sequence). V was shortened by 0 bases and J by 11 bases, with 13 bases between the two germline ends. The CDR3 contains 13 residues. The chain's CDR3 is CATSRDSTGRAFF. The CDR3 DNA is TGTGCCACCAGCAGAGATAGTACAGGGAGGGCTTTCTTT.

This clonotype was counted ten times or more. The V gene is TRBV6-1, the J gene TRBJ1-2; D ambiguous. From germline, CDR1 is MNHNS and CDR2 SASEGT. V lost 2 bases to trimming and J lost 0 bases, with 7 bases between them. This CDR3 contains 14 residues. The chain's CDR3 is CASSETGANYGYTF. The CDR3 nucleotides are TGTGCCAGCAGTGAAACGGGCGCTAACTATGGCTACACCTTC.

This clonotype was seen repeatedly, ten times or more. The rearrangement joins TRBV6-5 to TRBJ2-3; D may be TRBD1 (5 bases). Germline V gene lookup returns CDR1 MNHEY and CDR2 SVGAGI. The CDR3 extends over 15 amino acids. V was cut by 2 bases and J by 2 bases, with 11 bases left in between. CDR3 residues: CASSYRQPPTDTQYF. The CDR3 nucleotides are TGTGCCAGCAGTTACCGACAGCCGCCCACAGATACGCAGTATTTT.

About this clonotype: An end of the junction does not agree with germline; a read error may underlie this. This chain connects TRBV7-7 to TRBJ2-5; 8 bases map to TRBD2. CDR3 size: 16 residues. CDR1 is SSHAT, CDR2 FNYEAQ, per germline (reference sequence). The CDR3 DNA follows: TGTGCTAGCAGCCCAAAACCTATCCGGGGGGGCGAGACCCAGTACTTC. It codes for CASSPKPIRGGETQYF.

This chain uses TRBV5-1 with TRBJ1-1; D might be TRBD1 (6 bases). Germline assignment: CDR1 SGHRS and CDR2 YFSETQ. The CDR3 consists of 15 residues. Trimming cost V 0 bases and J 5 bases, with 14 bases left between them. CDR3 region: CASSLGGRRGTEAFF. CDR3 sequence (DNA): TGCGCCAGCAGCTTGGGGGGGCGACGCGGGACTGAAGCTTTCTTT.

This chain uses TRBV18 with TRBJ2-5; 7 bases match TRBD1. V lost 3 bases to trimming and J lost 3 bases; unmatched junction nucleotides: 4. The CDR3 runs 14 residues. Germline CDR1 is KGHSH and CDR2 is LQKENI. CDR3 DNA: TGTGCCAGCTCACCTTTACAGGGGAAAGAGACCCAGTACTTC. It translates to CASSPLQGKETQYF.